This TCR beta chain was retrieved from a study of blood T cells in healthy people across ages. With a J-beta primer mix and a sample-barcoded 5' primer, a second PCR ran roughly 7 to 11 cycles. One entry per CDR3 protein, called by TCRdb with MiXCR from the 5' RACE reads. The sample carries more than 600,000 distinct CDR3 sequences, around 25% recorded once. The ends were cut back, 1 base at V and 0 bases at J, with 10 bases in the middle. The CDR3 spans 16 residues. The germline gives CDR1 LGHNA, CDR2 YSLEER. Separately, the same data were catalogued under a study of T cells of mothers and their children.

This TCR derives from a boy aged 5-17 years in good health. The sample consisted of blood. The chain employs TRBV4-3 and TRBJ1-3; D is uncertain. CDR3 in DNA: TGCGCCAGCAGCCAAGTTTGGCCAGCCTCTGGAAACACCATATATTTT. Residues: CASSQVWPASGNTIYF.